The present T cell receptor (beta chain) was sequenced within a study of blood T cells in healthy people across ages. General study findings and limits: Roughly linear age-related decline in beta diversity appeared, significant by age approximately 43. Diversity estimates from one million T cells were considered underestimates.

The CDR3 contains 13 residues. Per the germline V gene, CDR1 is SQVTM and CDR2 is ANQGSEA. Trimming took 0 bases from V and 4 from J, leaving 10 bases between them. Extractions gave at least 5 micrograms of total RNA per sample. With respect to this clonotype: Its target is not known.

With a J-beta primer mix and a sample-barcoded 5' primer, a second PCR ran about 7 to 12 cycles. Each CDR3 protein is one row after TCRdb ran MiXCR on the 5' RACE reads. The repertoire holds around 1,800,000 distinct CDR3 sequences, with roughly two fifths as singletons. Source material: blood. This TCR came from a human donor in good health. The chain uses TRBV29-1 and TRBJ2-7; maybe TRBD2 (6 bases). CDR3 nucleotides: TGCAGCGTTGAAGATGGCGCGGGGTACGAGCAGTACTTC. Amino acids: CSVEDGAGYEQYF.